These 30 T cell receptor beta chains came from one sample sequenced in a study of tissue T cells after allogeneic stem cell transplantation. TCRdb's table, derived via immunoSEQ multiplex PCR, lists solely in-frame clones and lacks some. The sample lists 20,000 to 25,000 clones; about 70% were seen once. Sequenced: blood. The receptors here all came from a female BALB/c mouse in good health. MHC haplotype here: H2-d.

About this clone itself: Gene names are mouse gene names. The observed sequence ends 1 residue before the CDR3 terminus, with the missing tail filled in from the germline J gene. The V and J genes are TRBV19 and TRBJ2-1, with TRBD2 matching 8 bases. Looked up from germline, CDR1 is FNHDT and CDR2 is SITEND (reference sequence). The CDR3 contains 15 residues. The V and J ends lost 3 bases and 1 base, in that order; junction bases with no gene match: 3. The sequenced part of the CDR3 DNA is TGTGCCAGCAGTAAATACTGGGGGAACTATGCTGAGCAGTTC. This codes for CASSKYWGNYAEQF. The whole CDR3 region reads CASSKYWGNYAEQFF.

This clone was seen a few times. Mouse germline and gene names are used. The read finishes 1 residue shy of the CDR3 end, and the germline J gene is used to complete it. This chain uses TRBV29 with TRBJ2-7; 11 bases are shared with TRBD1. Germline CDR1 reads MSHET; CDR2 reads SYDVDS. The CDR3 loop spans 14 amino acids. After removal of 6 bases from V and 7 bases from J, the junction contained 8 bases not matched to a gene. CDR3 sequence: CASSPGTGGREQYF. The covered CDR3 bases are TGTGCTAGCAGCCCCGGGACAGGGGGAAGGGAACAGTAC.

For this clone: Germline and genes: mouse. Read data end 1 residue before the CDR3 end; the end is taken from the germline J gene. The chain carries TRBV13-2 and TRBJ2-5; D is possibly TRBD2 (6 bases). Germline CDR1 NNHNN, CDR2 SYGAGS (reference sequence). The CDR3 sequence is 14 residues long. The V end was cut by 1 base, the J end by 2 bases, with 8 bases between. CDR3: CASGDWDFQDTQYF. The sequenced part of the CDR3 DNA is TGTGCCAGCGGTGATTGGGACTTCCAAGACACCCAGTAC.

A few counts support this clone. Gene names are mouse gene names. The sequence runs out 1 residue before the end of the CDR3; the remainder is reconstructed from the germline J gene. V is TRBV20 and J is TRBJ1-2; D remains ambiguous. The V gene's germline CDR1 is GFQATS and CDR2 STVNSAI. Trimming removed 0 bases at V and 0 bases at J, with 2 bases between. This CDR3 is built from 12 residues. The sequenced part of the CDR3 DNA is TGTGGTGCTAGGGATCCAAACTCCGACTACACC. Amino acids: CGARDPNSDYT. The complete CDR3 sequence is CGARDPNSDYTF. The full variable domain, rest sourced from reference TRBV20 and TRBJ1-2, is GALVYQYPRRTICKSGTSMRMECQAVGFQATSVAWYRQSPQKTFELIALSTVNSAIKYEQNFTQEKFPISHPNLSFSSMTVLNAYLEDRGLYLCGARDPNSDYTFGSGTRLLVI.

About this clone itself: The gene names given are mouse names. The sequenced fragment ends 1 residue before the CDR3 boundary, so the rest is inferred from the germline J gene. This rearrangement joins TRBV13-2 to TRBJ2-5; 8 bases are shared with TRBD2. Trimming cost V 1 base and J 0 bases; bases outside gene matches: 4. The CDR3 extends over 16 amino acids. CDR1 is NNHNN and CDR2 is SYGAGS in the germline V gene (reference sequence). The CDR3 DNA, read in part, is TGTGCCAGCGGTGATCTGGGGGGCTTTAACCAAGACACCCAGTAC. It encodes CASGDLGGFNQDTQY. The CDR3 reads in full as CASGDLGGFNQDTQYF.

As regards this clone: The gene symbols are mouse symbols. Other DNA variants within this sample encode the same CDR3. The CDR3 here is CASGDPGGYAEQFF. CDR3 DNA, as far as it was read: TGTGCCAGCGGTGATCCAGGGGGCTATGCTGAGCAGTTC. The V gene is TRBV13-2, the J gene TRBJ2-1; TRBD1 matches 7 bases. The CDR3 end lies 1 residue beyond the end of the read and is filled in from the germline J gene. J lost 3 bases, V lost 1 base, and 1 base had no gene match. CDR1 is NNHNN and CDR2 is SYGAGS in the germline V gene (reference sequence). The CDR3 has 14 residues.

Turning to this clone: The gene names given are mouse names. This CDR3 reads CASSYQNTEVFF. CDR3 DNA, as far as it was read: TGTGCTAGCAGTTACCAGAACACAGAAGTCTTC. V is TRBV29 and J is TRBJ1-1, with D unclear. From the germline J gene comes the end of the CDR3, since the read stops 1 residue before it. Germline CDR1 and CDR2: MSHET and SYDVDS. This CDR3 has 12 amino acids. Trimming took off 4 bases at V and 0 bases at J, with 3 bases between the two ends. Drawing the rest from reference TRBV29 and TRBJ1-1, the complete variable domain is DMKVTQMPRYLIKRMGENVLLECGQDMSHETMYWYRQDPGLGLQLIYISYDVDSNSEGDIPKGYRVSRKKREHFSLILDSAKTNQTSVYFCASSYQNTEVFFGKGTRLTVV.

As concerns this clone: Gene names and germline refer to mouse. The read ends 1 residue before the CDR3 terminus; that terminus is restored from the germline J gene. This sequence joins TRBV16 and TRBJ2-5; D might be TRBD1 (6 bases). Trimming took off 2 bases at V and 1 base at J, with 10 bases between the two ends. Germline CDR1 is SGHSA and CDR2 is FRNQAP. The CDR3 is 15 amino acids. Incomplete CDR3 DNA: TGTGCAAGCAGCTTATCAGGGGTCGACCAAGACACCCAGTAC. Amino acids: CASSLSGVDQDTQY. The CDR3, in full, reads CASSLSGVDQDTQYF.

This clone occurred a few times. Here the gene names and germline are mouse. The read gets to within 1 residue of the CDR3 end, and the germline J gene fills in the rest. The V gene is TRBV14, the J gene TRBJ1-4, with D possibly TRBD1 on 5 matching bases. The CDR3 contains 12 residues. V lost 5 bases and J lost 6, with 8 bases in between. From germline, CDR1 is SGHDT and CDR2 FRDEAV. The CDR3 loop reads CASRLTDERLFF. CDR3 DNA (partial): TGTGCCAGCAGGTTGACAGACGAAAGATTATTT. The full variable domain, its missing parts supplied by reference TRBV14 and TRBJ1-4, is EAGVTQSPRYAVLQEGQAVSFWCDPISGHDTLYWYQQPRDQGPQLLVYFRDEAVIDNSQLPSDRFSAVRPKGTNSTLKIQSAKQGDTATYLCASRLTDERLFFGHGTKLSVL.

Note on this clone: Gene names and germline match the mouse. The sequence runs out 1 residue before the end of the CDR3; the remainder is reconstructed from the germline J gene. This sequence joins TRBV13-2 and TRBJ2-7; TRBD2 agrees at 8 bases. The trim removed 1 base at V and 7 bases at J, leaving 4 bases unmatched. The CDR3 totals 13 residues. Germline V gene sequence: CDR1 NNHNN, CDR2 SYGAGS (reference sequence). The part of the CDR3 DNA that was read is TGTGCCAGCGGTGATTCGGCTGGGGGGGAACAGTAC. It is translated as CASGDSAGGEQY. The full-length CDR3 reads as CASGDSAGGEQYF.

On this clone: The genes are named according to mouse. The CDR3 extends 1 residue past the end of the read, so its final part is completed from the germline J gene. V gene TRBV3 combines with J gene TRBJ1-1; D is undetermined. The germline V and J ends were trimmed by 1 base and 0 bases, with 9 bases remaining between them. The CDR3 covers 15 residues. CDR1 SNHLY and CDR2 FYNGKV come from the germline V gene (reference sequence). CDR3 region: CASSLENSANTEVFF. The CDR3 bases that were read are TGTGCCAGCAGCTTAGAGAACAGTGCAAACACAGAAGTCTTC.

Comments on this clone: Genes and germline come from the mouse. From the germline J gene comes the end of the CDR3, since the read stops 1 residue before it. J is TRBJ1-1 and V is TRBV13-2, with 7 bases aligning to TRBD1. From germline, CDR1 is NNHNN and CDR2 SYGAGS (reference sequence). Trimming cost V 0 bases and J 1 base; bases outside gene matches: 3. The CDR3 totals 15 residues. CDR3 residues: CASGDARGPNTEVFF. CDR3 DNA (partial): TGTGCCAGCGGTGATGCGAGGGGGCCGAACACAGAAGTCTTC.

Turning to this clone: Here the gene names and germline are mouse. The read finishes 1 residue shy of the CDR3 end, and the germline J gene is used to complete it. The chain has TRBV13-2 and TRBJ2-2, with 9 bases aligning to TRBD2. The CDR3 is made up of 16 amino acids. Germline CDR1 and CDR2: NNHNN and SYGAGS (reference sequence). The V segment lost 4 bases and the J segment 0 bases; nucleotides outside the gene matches: 4. The chain's CDR3 is CASGIGTGTNTGQLYF. The sequenced CDR3 bases are TGTGCCAGCGGTATAGGGACTGGGACAAACACCGGGCAGCTCTAC.

This clone was found once. These gene names are mouse names. The CDR3 is cut off 1 residue early in the read; its end comes from the germline J gene. The V and J genes are TRBV20 and TRBJ1-4, with 7 bases aligning to TRBD1. The CDR3 spans 13 residues. J lost 3 bases, V lost 4 bases, and 2 bases had no gene match. CDR1 and CDR2 (germline): GFQATS, STVNSAI. This chain's CDR3 is CGAKQGTNERLFF. CDR3 DNA, as far as it was read: TGTGGTGCTAAACAGGGGACCAACGAAAGATTATTT.

About this clone itself: The germline and genes are mouse ones. The read halts 1 residue ahead of the CDR3 end, with the missing end drawn from the germline J gene. V and J are TRBV13-2 and TRBJ1-1; 9 bases agree with TRBD1. The CDR3 spans 15 residues. V was pared by 4 bases and J by 1 base, with 5 bases of the junction left unmatched. Germline assignment: CDR1 NNHNN and CDR2 SYGAGS (reference sequence). The CDR3 is CASGSPGQGNTEVFF. CDR3 bases read: TGTGCCAGCGGTTCTCCGGGACAGGGAAACACAGAAGTCTTC.

This clone was observed a few times. Genes and germline come from the mouse. The DNA ends 1 residue before the CDR3 does, and the rest of the CDR3 is filled in from the germline J gene. V usage is TRBV13-1 and J usage is TRBJ2-1, with D possibly matching TRBD2 (6 bases). This CDR3 is 16 amino acids long. V was clipped by 0 bases and J by 0 bases, with 10 bases between them. Per germline, CDR1 NSHNY and CDR2 SYGAGN. CDR3 sequence: CASSDALGNNYAEQFF. CDR3 bases read: TGTGCCAGCAGTGATGCCCTGGGGAATAACTATGCTGAGCAGTTC.

Comments on this clone: Gene names and germline refer to mouse. The read ends 1 residue before the CDR3 terminus; that terminus is restored from the germline J gene. The chain has TRBV19 and TRBJ1-1; D gene uncertain. The germline CDR1 and CDR2 sequences are FNHDT and SITEND (reference sequence). Trimming removed 2 bases from V and 3 bases from J, with 8 bases in between. This CDR3 has 13 amino acids. This CDR3 is CASSMEVYTEVFF. The sequenced part of the CDR3 DNA is TGTGCCAGCAGTATGGAGGTCTACACAGAAGTCTTC.

Note on this clone: Genes and germline are mouse. This CDR3 is CASSSGIEQYF. The part of the CDR3 DNA that was read is TGTGCCAGCAGCTCAGGGATTGAACAGTAC. The V call is TRBV4, the J call TRBJ2-7, with D perhaps TRBD1 (5 bases). The read ends 1 residue shy of where the CDR3 ends; the end is completed using the germline J gene. This CDR3 has 11 residues. From germline, CDR1 is LGHDT and CDR2 YNNKQL (reference sequence). The V end lost 4 bases, the J end lost 6 bases, and 7 bases lay between the germline ends.

Comment on this clone: The genes are named according to mouse. The read gets to within 1 residue of the CDR3 end, and the germline J gene fills in the rest. The chain joins TRBV19 to TRBJ2-7, with 9 bases fitting TRBD2. Germline V lookup: CDR1 FNHDT, CDR2 SITEND (reference sequence). The CDR3 runs to 11 residues. V dropped 5 bases and J dropped 6; count of bases not matched to a gene: 0. The sequenced part of the CDR3 DNA is TGTGCCAGCAGGACTGGGGGTGAACAGTAC. Encoded protein: CASRTGGEQY. The complete CDR3 reads CASRTGGEQYF. Based on the CDR3 plus reference TRBV19 and TRBJ2-7, the full variable domain is GGIITQTPKFLIGQEGQKLTLKCQQNFNHDTMYWYRQDSGKGLRLIYYSITENDLQKGDLSEGYDASREKKSSFSLTVTSAQKNEMAVFLCASRTGGEQYFGPGTRLTVL.

About this clone: Gene names are mouse gene names. The CDR3 end is not reached by the read, which stops 1 residue before it; the germline J gene fills it in. The J gene is TRBJ1-1, the V gene TRBV13-1, with D uncertain. Trimming stripped 3 bases from V and 10 bases from J, with 1 base between. The CDR3 has 8 residues. From germline, CDR1 is NSHNY and CDR2 SYGAGN. The sequenced part of the CDR3 DNA is TGTGCCAGCAGTGGAGTCTTC. As protein: CASSGVF. In full, the CDR3 is CASSGVFF.

In the case of this clone: The germline and genes are mouse ones. Sequencing ends 1 residue short of the CDR3 end; the germline J gene provides the rest. The same CDR3 also results from other DNA sequences found in this sample. The chain uses TRBV1 and TRBJ2-7; 11 nucleotides match TRBD2. V lost 4 bases to trimming and J lost 4 bases; unmatched junction nucleotides: 0. The CDR3 runs 13 residues. Germline CDR1 and CDR2: NSQYPW and LRSPGD (reference sequence). CDR3: CTCSGLGGYEQYF. The sequenced CDR3 bases are TGCACCTGCAGTGGACTGGGGGGGTATGAACAGTAC.

This clone appeared a few times. Germline and genes here are mouse. The read halts 1 residue ahead of the CDR3 end, with the missing end drawn from the germline J gene. The rearrangement uses TRBV19 and TRBJ2-3, with TRBD2 matching 7 bases. Per the germline V gene, CDR1 is FNHDT and CDR2 is SITEND (reference sequence). J lost 3 bases, V lost 2 bases, and 6 bases had no gene match. The CDR3 is 15 residues long. This chain's CDR3 is CASSILGEVAETLYF. The CDR3 bases that were read are TGTGCCAGCAGTATCCTGGGGGAGGTCGCAGAAACGCTGTAT.

Worth noting for this clone: The genes are named according to mouse. The read ends 1 residue shy of where the CDR3 ends; the end is completed using the germline J gene. The chain couples TRBV20 to TRBJ2-5, with TRBD1 matching over 7 bases. With 6 bases clipped from V and 3 bases from J, the junction kept 3 bases outside the gene matches. The CDR3 runs 12 residues. In germline, CDR1 is GFQATS, CDR2 STVNSAI. CDR3 DNA, as far as it was read: TGTGGTGCGGCGGGACAGCAAGACACCCAGTAC. This translates into CGAAGQQDTQY. The CDR3 as a whole reads CGAAGQQDTQYF.

To note about this clone: Gene names are the mouse ones. Sequencing ends 1 residue short of the CDR3 end; the germline J gene provides the rest. J is TRBJ1-1 and V is TRBV19, with TRBD1 matching 8 bases. The V gene's germline CDR1 is FNHDT and CDR2 SITEND (reference sequence). This CDR3 is 14 amino acids long. With V trimmed by 5 bases and J by 5 bases, 8 bases remained unmatched. CDR3 sequence: CASSPQGARTEVFF. The DNA read from the CDR3 is TGTGCCAGCAGCCCTCAGGGGGCGAGGACAGAAGTCTTC.

Points on this clone: Genes and germline come from the mouse. Read sequence stops 1 residue before the CDR3 end, and the germline J gene provides the missing end. This chain connects TRBV19 to TRBJ2-7, with 8 bases matching TRBD2. This CDR3 contains 15 residues. Germline V gene lookup returns CDR1 FNHDT and CDR2 SITEND (reference sequence). After removal of 1 base from V and 3 bases from J, the junction contained 6 bases not matched to a gene. Incomplete CDR3 DNA: TGTGCCAGCAGTATACCTCCCTGGGGGGTCTATGAACAGTAC. The encoded protein is CASSIPPWGVYEQY. The whole CDR3 is CASSIPPWGVYEQYF.

As for this clone: Mouse germline and gene names are used. The read ends 1 residue early relative to the CDR3; the germline J gene fills the gap. The chain is built from TRBV13-1 and TRBJ2-7, with 10 bases matching TRBD2. There are 16 residues in the CDR3. V lost 0 bases to trimming and J lost 0 bases; unmatched junction nucleotides: 3. CDR1 is NSHNY and CDR2 is SYGAGN in the germline V gene. Partial CDR3 DNA: TGTGCCAGCAGTGATGCCGGGACTGGGGACTCCTATGAACAGTAC. Its translation is CASSDAGTGDSYEQY. The complete CDR3 sequence is CASSDAGTGDSYEQYF.

As to this clone: Mouse gene names apply. The read finishes 1 residue shy of the CDR3 end, and the germline J gene is used to complete it. V is TRBV13-2 and J is TRBJ1-2; 10 bases agree with TRBD1. Germline lookup yields CDR1 NNHNN and CDR2 SYGAGS (reference sequence). V shed 4 bases, J shed 2 bases, and the junction held 2 bases outside the gene matches. This CDR3 is 14 amino acids long. Here the CDR3 reads CASGPGQGNSDYTF. The DNA read from the CDR3 is TGTGCCAGCGGTCCGGGACAGGGGAACTCCGACTACACC.

In the case of this clone: Gene names and germline refer to mouse. The read gets to within 1 residue of the CDR3 end, and the germline J gene fills in the rest. The chain combines TRBV20 with TRBJ2-4; no clear D gene. There are 12 residues in the CDR3. CDR1 GFQATS and CDR2 STVNSAI come from the germline V gene. Trimming shortened V by 3 bases and J by 0 bases, and 4 bases separated the two germline ends. This CDR3 is CGASLSQNTLYF. CDR3 DNA, as far as it was read: TGTGGTGCTAGTCTAAGTCAAAACACCTTGTAC.

On this clone: Mouse germline and gene names are used. The CDR3 end falls 1 residue outside the read, so it is completed with the germline J gene. The V and J genes are TRBV13-2 and TRBJ1-4; 7 positions match TRBD1. This CDR3 has 15 amino acids. V lost 0 bases to trimming and J lost 3 bases; unmatched junction nucleotides: 2. Germline assignment: CDR1 NNHNN and CDR2 SYGAGS (reference sequence). The part of the CDR3 DNA that was read is TGTGCCAGCGGTGATGCGACAGGGACCAACGAAAGATTATTT. Translating it yields CASGDATGTNERLF. The full CDR3 sequence reads CASGDATGTNERLFF.

A word on this clone: Gene names follow the mouse nomenclature. With the read ending 1 residue before the CDR3 end, the germline J gene is used to fill in that end. This chain uses TRBV13-3 with TRBJ1-1; no reliable D call. Looked up from germline, CDR1 is NNHDY and CDR2 is SYVADS. Between the trimmed V and J ends, which lost 5 bases and 1 base, there was a span of 6 bases. The CDR3 spans 12 residues. CDR3 region: CASRRGNTEVFF. Partial CDR3 DNA: TGTGCCAGCAGGCGGGGAAACACAGAAGTCTTC.